These 24 T cell receptor beta chains were all obtained from the same sample, sequenced in a study of blood T cell repertoires in COVID-19. The table came from immunoSEQ multiplex PCR; TCRdb's copy has only in-frame clones and leaves some out. The data contain 150,000 to 200,000 clones, 65% to 80% of them singletons. The sequenced sample was PBMCs or T cells enriched from blood (not recorded which). These receptors were collected from a woman in her fifties or sixties with acute COVID-19.

This clone has just one count. This chain links TRBV7-9 with TRBJ2-2; TRBD2 might be the D (6 bases). The CDR3 is 15 amino acids. Trimming removed 6 bases from V and 0 bases from J, with 11 bases in between. Germline V lookup: CDR1 SEHNR, CDR2 FQNEAQ (reference sequence). CDR3 bases: TGTGCCAGCAGACCCGGGGGAGCGAACACCGGGGAGCTGTTTTTT. Translation: CASRPGGANTGELFF.

The rearrangement uses TRBV7-2 and TRBJ1-2; D is uncertain. The germline gives CDR1 SGHTA, CDR2 FQGNSA. The length of the CDR3 is 14 residues. Between the trimmed V and J ends, which lost 5 bases and 0 bases, there was a span of 10 bases. CDR3 bases: TGTGCCAGCAGCCCCCCGACACCTAACTATGGCTACACCTTC. It codes for CASSPPTPNYGYTF. Full variable domain (rest looked up from reference TRBV7-2 and TRBJ1-2): GAGVSQSPSNKVTEKGKDVELRCDPISGHTALYWYRQSLGQGLEFLIYFQGNSAPDKSGLPSDRFSAERTGGSVSTLTIQRTQQEDSAVYLCASSPPTPNYGYTFGSGTRLTVV.

The genes are TRBV5-1 and TRBJ1-4; TRBD1 aligns across 9 bases. The CDR3 sequence is 13 residues long. J lost 8 bases, V lost 5 bases, and 4 bases had no gene match. Germline V gives CDR1 SGHRS, CDR2 YFSETQ. As DNA, the CDR3 is TGCGCCAGCAGACCGGGACAGGGCGAAAAACTGTTTTTT. It encodes CASRPGQGEKLFF.

The chain has TRBV29-1 and TRBJ1-5; D is possibly TRBD1 (6 bases). Deletions cut 4 bases from V and 9 bases from J, with 16 bases between. The CDR3 contains 13 residues. CDR1 is SQVTM and CDR2 is ANQGSEA in the germline V gene. The CDR3 DNA reads as TGCAGCGTTGTGGAATCAGGGGAAGGGCCCCAGCATTTT. Protein product: CSVVESGEGPQHF.

The V and J genes are TRBV19 and TRBJ1-2; 8 positions match TRBD1. Germline V gene sequence: CDR1 LNHDA, CDR2 SQIVND (reference sequence). The CDR3 is 13 amino acids. V lost 4 bases, J lost 10 bases, and 8 bases stayed unmatched. The CDR3 loop is CASSNGQGADYTF. CDR3 nucleotides: TGTGCCAGTAGTAACGGACAGGGTGCAGACTACACCTTC.

V gene TRBV7-9 combines with J gene TRBJ1-5; 7 bases line up with TRBD1. The CDR3 runs to 15 residues. The V and J ends lost 5 bases and 2 bases, in that order; junction bases with no gene match: 6. CDR1 is SEHNR and CDR2 is FQNEAQ in the germline V gene (reference sequence). CDR3 bases: TGTGCCAGCAGCCTGGGACAGACCCGCAATCAGCCCCAGCATTTT. This encodes CASSLGQTRNQPQHF.

The genes are TRBV18 and TRBJ2-2; D is possibly TRBD1 (5 bases). The CDR3 runs 15 residues. Trimming took off 3 bases at V and 1 base at J, with 9 bases between the two ends. Germline V gene data show CDR1 as KGHSH and CDR2 as LQKENI. The CDR3 region is CASSPYGQNTGELFF. DNA for the CDR3: TGTGCCAGCTCACCGTACGGACAGAACACCGGGGAGCTGTTTTTT. Drawing the rest from reference TRBV18 and TRBJ2-2, the complete variable domain is NAGVMQNPRHLVRRRGQEARLRCSPMKGHSHVYWYRQLPEEGLKFMVYLQKENIIDESGMPKERFSAEFPKEGPSILRIQQVVRGDSAAYFCASSPYGQNTGELFFGEGSRLTVL.

Here the CDR3 reads CASSPWGLADPTDTQYF. The CDR3, as DNA: TGTGCCAGCAGCCCCTGGGGACTAGCGGATCCCACAGATACGCAGTATTTT. This chain links TRBV5-4 with TRBJ2-3; 11 bases align to TRBD2. Germline assignment: CDR1 SGHNT and CDR2 YYREEE (reference sequence). The CDR3 is made up of 17 amino acids. V shed 4 bases and J 2 bases; nucleotides not matched to a gene: 9.

The chain links TRBV28 to TRBJ1-2, with 9 bases lining up with TRBD1. Germline V gene sequence: CDR1 MDHEN, CDR2 SYDVKM. The CDR3 extends over 15 amino acids. Trimming cost V 1 base and J 5 bases; bases outside gene matches: 5. The CDR3 DNA reads as TGTGCCAGCAGTTTATTACGGGACAGGGTGTATGGCTACACCTTC. Translation: CASSLLRDRVYGYTF.

CDR3 DNA sequence: TGTGCCAGCAGTTACCGGACAGGGGGCATTTTCGCTGAAGCTTTCTTT. It codes for CASSYRTGGIFAEAFF. This chain joins TRBV6-5 and TRBJ1-1, with 11 bases matching TRBD1. V shed 2 bases and J 6 bases; nucleotides not matched to a gene: 8. The CDR3 spans 16 residues. Germline loops: CDR1 MNHEY, CDR2 SVGAGI.

The chain combines TRBV7-3 with TRBJ2-3; 8 nucleotides agree with TRBD1. V was pared by 5 bases and J by 1 base, with 5 bases of the junction left unmatched. The germline V gene encodes CDR1 SGHTA and CDR2 FQGTGA. CDR3 length: 15 residues. CDR3 region: CASSPSGQGTDTQYF. The CDR3 DNA follows: TGTGCCAGCAGCCCGTCGGGACAGGGCACAGATACGCAGTATTTT.

V usage is TRBV6-4 and J usage is TRBJ2-1, with TRBD2 matching 15 bases. CDR1 is MRHNA and CDR2 is SNTAGT in the germline V gene. The CDR3 has 19 amino acids. With 2 bases clipped from V and 0 bases from J, the junction kept 5 bases outside the gene matches. Written as DNA, the CDR3 is TGTGCCAGCAGTGACGCGGGGACTAGCGGGGGGACCTCCTACAATGAGCAGTTCTTC. It translates to CASSDAGTSGGTSYNEQFF.

In this sample, this clone turned up once. This sequence joins TRBV7-8 and TRBJ1-5; 7 positions match TRBD1. Germline V gene data show CDR1 as SGHVS and CDR2 as FQNEAQ. This CDR3 has 19 residues. V trimming: 1 base; J trimming: 0 bases; junction bases outside the gene matches: 12. The CDR3 loop is CASSLGGTAFADSNQPQHF. CDR3 DNA: TGTGCCAGCAGCTTAGGCGGGACAGCGTTCGCCGATAGCAATCAGCCCCAGCATTTT.

The rearrangement joins TRBV5-5 to TRBJ1-1; TRBD1 is a possible D gene (6 bases). The V gene's germline CDR1 is SGHKS and CDR2 YYEKEE (reference sequence). The CDR3 is 13 amino acids. The V end lost 5 bases, the J end lost 3 bases, and 11 bases lay between the germline ends. As DNA, the CDR3 is TGTGCCAGCAGAGCAGGACAGTACACTGAAGCTTTCTTT. This encodes CASRAGQYTEAFF.

Concerning this clone: The sample carries other DNA sequences with the same CDR3. The chain couples TRBV7-9 to TRBJ2-5, with 7 bases aligning to TRBD1. Germline V gene sequence: CDR1 SEHNR, CDR2 FQNEAQ (reference sequence). V trimming: 0 bases; J trimming: 2 bases; junction bases outside the gene matches: 0. CDR3 length: 14 residues. This CDR3 reads CASSLATGQETQYF. CDR3 DNA: TGTGCCAGCAGCTTAGCGACAGGGCAAGAGACCCAGTACTTC.

V is TRBV5-1 and J is TRBJ1-2; D not certain. The germline CDR1 and CDR2 sequences are SGHRS and YFSETQ. The CDR3 loop spans 13 amino acids. Trimming took 4 bases from V and 10 from J, leaving 17 bases between them. CDR3 nucleotide sequence: TGCGCCAGCAGCCCTCCCCGCGGGTCTTCCTACACCTTC. Encoded protein: CASSPPRGSSYTF. Full variable domain (outside the CDR3, taken from reference TRBV5-1 and TRBJ1-2): KAGVTQTPRYLIKTRGQQVTLSCSPISGHRSVSWYQQTPGQGLQFLFEYFSETQRNKGNFPGRFSGRQFSNSRSEMNVSTLELGDSALYLCASSPPRGSSYTFGSGTRLTVV.

The rearrangement joins TRBV10-3 to TRBJ2-2, with 7 bases lining up with TRBD2. The V gene's germline CDR1 is ENHRY and CDR2 SYGVKD. CDR3 length: 15 amino acids. V shed 6 bases and J 4 bases; nucleotides not matched to a gene: 8. The CDR3 nucleotides read TGTGCCATCAGGCAGAAAGGGAGGGCCACCGGGGAGCTGTTTTTT. Translating it yields CAIRQKGRATGELFF.

Only a few counts were recorded for this clone. This chain connects TRBV6-5 to TRBJ2-2, with unresolved D. Trimming cost V 4 bases and J 3 bases, with 3 bases left between them. The CDR3 extends over 12 amino acids. Germline V gene sequence: CDR1 MNHEY, CDR2 SVGAGI. The CDR3: CASSSYTGELFF. The CDR3 bases are TGTGCCAGCAGTTCTTACACCGGGGAGCTGTTTTTT.

The V gene is TRBV18, the J gene TRBJ1-3; 9 bases fit TRBD1. Looked up from germline, CDR1 is KGHSH and CDR2 is LQKENI. After removal of 3 bases from V and 0 bases from J, the junction contained 9 bases not matched to a gene. This CDR3 has 18 residues. Written as DNA, the CDR3 is TGTGCCAGCTCACCGCAGATACCGGGACAGGGCTCTGGAAACACCATATATTTT. Its protein is CASSPQIPGQGSGNTIYF. Full variable domain (rest looked up from reference TRBV18 and TRBJ1-3): NAGVMQNPRHLVRRRGQEARLRCSPMKGHSHVYWYRQLPEEGLKFMVYLQKENIIDESGMPKERFSAEFPKEGPSILRIQQVVRGDSAAYFCASSPQIPGQGSGNTIYFGEGSWLTVV.

V gene TRBV12-3 or TRBV12-4 combines with J gene TRBJ1-3; tentatively, D is TRBD1 (6 bases). Trimming cost V 6 bases and J 4 bases, with 10 bases left between them. The CDR3 is made up of 13 amino acids. CDR3 DNA: TGTGCCAGCAGGAGACAGGAAGGAAACACCATATATTTT. Translation gives CASRRQEGNTIYF.

The chain is built from TRBV7-3 and TRBJ2-2, with D possibly being TRBD1 (6 bases). The germline V and J ends were trimmed by 5 bases and 4 bases, with 17 bases remaining between them. From germline, CDR1 is SGHTA and CDR2 FQGTGA. The length of the CDR3 is 16 residues. In nucleotides, the CDR3 is TGTGCCAGCAGCCGACAGGCTTCACGGGGCACCGGGGAGCTGTTTTTT. This sequence encodes CASSRQASRGTGELFF.

The CDR3 loop reads CASSSPHLADTQYF. In DNA form, the CDR3 reads TGTGCCAGCAGCAGTCCGCATTTGGCAGATACGCAGTATTTT. This chain links TRBV28 with TRBJ2-3; D uncertain. The CDR3 loop spans 14 amino acids. Per the germline V gene, CDR1 is MDHEN and CDR2 is SYDVKM. Trimming left V 6 bases short and J 4 bases short, with 14 bases between.

The genes are TRBV6-6 and TRBJ2-7, with 10 nucleotides matching TRBD1. This CDR3 region has 15 residues. V shed 4 bases and J 8 bases; nucleotides not matched to a gene: 11. CDR1 is MNHNY, CDR2 SVGAGI, per germline (reference sequence). As DNA, the CDR3 is TGTGCCAGCAGTTCTAACCGGGACAGGGGTTCCCAGCAGTACGTC. This gives the protein CASSSNRDRGSQQYV.

The genes are TRBV4-1 and TRBJ2-3, with 10 positions matching TRBD1. This CDR3 region has 15 residues. Trimming cost V 5 bases and J 5 bases; bases outside gene matches: 7. Germline V gives CDR1 MGHRA, CDR2 YSYEKL. DNA for the CDR3: TGCGCCAGCAGCACCCGGGACAGGGGCATAGATACGCAGTATTTT. Amino acids: CASSTRDRGIDTQYF.